This T cell receptor beta chain was captured in a study of T cell repertoires in cytomegalovirus infection. The wider study: A matching HLA type, together with CMV infection, was signaled by public TCR beta signatures.

Whole-study findings and limits: CMV-specific TCR beta clonotypes restricted by HLA-C dominated the ex vivo response. Summed frequency of public TCR beta families distinguished CMV carriers with the relevant HLA.

TCRdb re-called the reads with MiXCR, one entry per CDR3 protein. The sample has approximately 910,000 distinct CDR3 sequences; 30% to 40% are singletons. Of note for this clonotype: Antigen unknown.

This TCR came from a human donor in good health (CMV status not recorded). Some clones in this sample may be carry-over from other donors' samples. Here the sequenced sample was cultured CD8+ T cells from PBMCs, taken from culture after CMV antigen stimulation.

The CDR3 DNA sequence: TGCGCCAGCAGCTTGGGTTGGGTGGCAGAATTCGCGAACACCGGGGAGCTGTTTTTT. This codes for CASSLGWVAEFANTGELFF. The rearrangement joins TRBV5-1 to TRBJ2-2; D ambiguous. Trimming took 0 bases from V and 0 from J, leaving 18 bases between them. The CDR3 has 19 residues. Germline V gene data show CDR1 as SGHRS and CDR2 as YFSETQ.